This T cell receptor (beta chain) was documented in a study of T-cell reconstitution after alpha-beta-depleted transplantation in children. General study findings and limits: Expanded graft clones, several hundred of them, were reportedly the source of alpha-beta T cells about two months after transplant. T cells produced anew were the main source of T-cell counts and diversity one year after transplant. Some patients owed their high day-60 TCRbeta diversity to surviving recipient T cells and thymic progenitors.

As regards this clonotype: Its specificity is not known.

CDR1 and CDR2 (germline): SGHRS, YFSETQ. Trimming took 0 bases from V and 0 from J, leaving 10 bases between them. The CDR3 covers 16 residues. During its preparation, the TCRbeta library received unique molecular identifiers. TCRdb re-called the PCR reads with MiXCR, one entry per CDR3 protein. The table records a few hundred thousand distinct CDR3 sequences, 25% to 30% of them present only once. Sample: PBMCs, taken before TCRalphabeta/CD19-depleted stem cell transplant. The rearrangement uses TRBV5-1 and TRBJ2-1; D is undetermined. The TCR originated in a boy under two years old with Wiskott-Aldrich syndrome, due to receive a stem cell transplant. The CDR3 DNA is TGCGCCAGCAGCTTGGACGGGCAGAGCTCCTACAATGAGCAGTTCTTC. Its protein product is CASSLDGQSSYNEQFF.